This is a list of T cell receptor beta chains from one sample in a study of cytomegalovirus exposure and HLA in healthy donors. Method: immunoSEQ multiplex PCR; TCRdb's copy keeps in-frame clones and lacks some. This table has approximately 160,000 clones, around 80% appearing once. Material: PBMCs. These receptors were collected from a human donor in good health. CDR3s include the opening cysteine and the closing phenylalanine or tryptophan. Each record gives: clone size, J gene, V gene, D gene, CDR3 DNA, CDR3 protein. A D gene is named only where the DNA matches it firmly. Rows may omit the clone size; those that give it use once, few, many or a size class.

clone size: few
J gene: TRBJ1-4
V gene: TRBV4-2
D gene: TRBD1
CDR3 DNA: TGTGCCAGCAGCCAGGAGCCGGGACAGAATGAAAAACTGTTTTTT
CDR3 protein: CASSQEPGQNEKLFF

clone size: -
J gene: TRBJ1-2
V gene: TRBV19
D gene: TRBD1
CDR3 DNA: TGTGCCACCCGACGCGGGACAGTCTATGGCTACACCTTC
CDR3 protein: CATRRGTVYGYTF

clone size: -
J gene: TRBJ2-7
V gene: TRBV19
D gene: -
CDR3 DNA: TGTGCCAGCCGGTACGAGCAGTACTTC
CDR3 protein: CASRYEQYF

clone size: -
J gene: TRBJ2-3
V gene: TRBV7-7
D gene: TRBD1
CDR3 DNA: TGTGCCAGCAGCTTAGCCGGACAGGGAGATACGCAGTATTTT
CDR3 protein: CASSLAGQGDTQYF

clone size: -
J gene: TRBJ2-3
V gene: TRBV10-1
D gene: -
CDR3 DNA: TGCGCCAGCAGTGAGTCACGGGAGGGACAGTTGCATACGCAGTATTTT
CDR3 protein: CASSESREGQLHTQYF

clone size: once
J gene: TRBJ1-6
V gene: TRBV13
D gene: -
CDR3 DNA: TGTGCCAGCAGCTTAGGCCGCGGGGGTGCCTATAATTCACCCCTCCACTTT
CDR3 protein: CASSLGRGGAYNSPLHF

clone size: -
J gene: TRBJ2-3
V gene: TRBV4-3
D gene: TRBD2
CDR3 DNA: TGCGCCAGCAGCCCCTTAGCGGGGGACACAGATACGCAGTATTTT
CDR3 protein: CASSPLAGDTDTQYF

clone size: -
J gene: TRBJ2-7
V gene: TRBV18
D gene: TRBD1
CDR3 DNA: TGTGCCAGCTCACCAGGTCCCAGGGGGGAGCAGTACTTC
CDR3 protein: CASSPGPRGEQYF

clone size: -
J gene: TRBJ1-6
V gene: TRBV11-2
D gene: TRBD1
CDR3 DNA: TGTGCCAGCAGAGGATCGACAGGGGTCACTTCACCCCTCCACTTT
CDR3 protein: CASRGSTGVTSPLHF

clone size: -
J gene: TRBJ2-1
V gene: TRBV9
D gene: TRBD2
CDR3 DNA: TGTGCCAGCAGCGTAGTAGCGGGGGCCCTCTACAATGAGCAGTTCTTC
CDR3 protein: CASSVVAGALYNEQFF

clone size: -
J gene: TRBJ2-5
V gene: TRBV4-2
D gene: -
CDR3 DNA: TGTGCCAGCAGTCCGGTCGGGGGACAAGAGACCCAGTACTTC
CDR3 protein: CASSPVGGQETQYF

clone size: few
J gene: TRBJ2-1
V gene: TRBV5-1
D gene: -
CDR3 DNA: TGCGCCAGCAGCTTGGGCAAGAGCTCCTACAATGAGCAGTTCTTC
CDR3 protein: CASSLGKSSYNEQFF

clone size: -
J gene: TRBJ2-7
V gene: TRBV5-4
D gene: -
CDR3 DNA: TGTGCCAGCAGCTCCGACTACCCATACGAGCAGTACTTC
CDR3 protein: CASSSDYPYEQYF

clone size: -
J gene: TRBJ2-7
V gene: TRBV29-1
D gene: TRBD1
CDR3 DNA: TGCAGCGTTTACGGGACAGGGGCCATACGCGAGCAGTACTTC
CDR3 protein: CSVYGTGAIREQYF

clone size: -
J gene: TRBJ2-1
V gene: TRBV9
D gene: TRBD2
CDR3 DNA: TGTGCCAGCAGCGTAGGGGGGGGCTCCTACAATGAGCAGTTCTTC
CDR3 protein: CASSVGGGSYNEQFF

clone size: -
J gene: TRBJ1-1
V gene: TRBV7-9
D gene: -
CDR3 DNA: TGTGCCAGCAGCTTATCCGCGGGATACACTGAAGCTTTCTTT
CDR3 protein: CASSLSAGYTEAFF

clone size: -
J gene: TRBJ1-1
V gene: TRBV7-9
D gene: -
CDR3 DNA: TGTGCCAGCAGCTTTAGGAGGGACACTGAAGCTTTCTTT
CDR3 protein: CASSFRRDTEAFF

clone size: -
J gene: TRBJ2-7
V gene: TRBV7-2
D gene: TRBD2
CDR3 DNA: TGTGCCAGCAGCCCGACTAGCGGTCCCTACGAGCAGTACTTC
CDR3 protein: CASSPTSGPYEQYF

clone size: -
J gene: TRBJ2-3
V gene: TRBV15
D gene: TRBD1
CDR3 DNA: TGTGCCACCAGCAGCGCACTTACCGGGACAGGGACAGATACGCAGTATTTT
CDR3 protein: CATSSALTGTGTDTQYF

clone size: -
J gene: TRBJ2-7
V gene: TRBV9
D gene: -
CDR3 DNA: TGTGCCAGAGCTCGGAGGGATCAGGGCTCCTACGAGCAGTACTTC
CDR3 protein: CARARRDQGSYEQYF

clone size: -
J gene: TRBJ1-2
V gene: TRBV14
D gene: -
CDR3 DNA: TGTGCCAGCAGCCCCGCCGGGTTGAGCTATGGCTACACCTTC
CDR3 protein: CASSPAGLSYGYTF

clone size: -
J gene: TRBJ2-6
V gene: TRBV9
D gene: TRBD1
CDR3 DNA: TGTGCCAGCAGGCGACAGGGAAACCTCTTTGGGGCCAACGTCCTGACTTTC
CDR3 protein: CASRRQGNLFGANVLTF

clone size: once
J gene: TRBJ2-7
V gene: TRBV7-2
D gene: TRBD1
CDR3 DNA: TGTGCCAGCAGCCGCCAGACAGGGGACGGCTACGAGCAGTACTTC
CDR3 protein: CASSRQTGDGYEQYF

clone size: -
J gene: TRBJ1-6
V gene: TRBV10-3
D gene: TRBD1
CDR3 DNA: TGTGCCATCAGGGGTGACAGGGGTTCCTATAATTCACCCCTCCACTTT
CDR3 protein: CAIRGDRGSYNSPLHF

clone size: -
J gene: TRBJ1-6
V gene: TRBV7-9
D gene: TRBD1
CDR3 DNA: TGTGCCAGCAGCTCAGACAGGGCCGGCTCACCCCTCCACTTT
CDR3 protein: CASSSDRAGSPLHF

clone size: -
J gene: TRBJ1-4
V gene: TRBV19
D gene: TRBD1
CDR3 DNA: TGTGCCAGTAGTAATGGACAGGGCTTTAATGAAAAACTGTTTTTT
CDR3 protein: CASSNGQGFNEKLFF

clone size: -
J gene: TRBJ2-5
V gene: TRBV4-3
D gene: TRBD2
CDR3 DNA: TGCGCCAGCAGCCAAGACGGGGGGGACTATCGGGAGACCCAGTACTTC
CDR3 protein: CASSQDGGDYRETQYF

clone size: -
J gene: TRBJ1-1
V gene: TRBV6-5
D gene: TRBD1
CDR3 DNA: TGTGCCAGCAGCGCCATGACAGGGGGTGGGACTGAAGCTTTCTTT
CDR3 protein: CASSAMTGGGTEAFF

clone size: -
J gene: TRBJ2-5
V gene: TRBV6-6
D gene: -
CDR3 DNA: TGTGCCAGCAGTTACTCGAGAAGCGCCCTAGAGACCCAGTACTTC
CDR3 protein: CASSYSRSALETQYF

clone size: -
J gene: TRBJ2-5
V gene: TRBV7-9
D gene: -
CDR3 DNA: TGTGCCAGCAGCTTTTTTGACAGGAGCCAGTACTTC
CDR3 protein: CASSFFDRSQYF

clone size: -
J gene: TRBJ2-6
V gene: TRBV19
D gene: TRBD1
CDR3 DNA: TGTGCCAGTAGTATAGGTGGGACAGGGGGCTTATCTGGGGCCAACGTCCTGACTTTC
CDR3 protein: CASSIGGTGGLSGANVLTF

clone size: -
J gene: TRBJ1-5
V gene: TRBV4-1
D gene: -
CDR3 DNA: TGCGCCAGCAGCCAAGGGGGGCCGGGCAATCAGCCCCAGCATTTT
CDR3 protein: CASSQGGPGNQPQHF

clone size: -
J gene: TRBJ2-5
V gene: TRBV14
D gene: -
CDR3 DNA: TGTGCCAGCAGCCTAGGACTAACCCTTGGAGAGACCCAGTACTTC
CDR3 protein: CASSLGLTLGETQYF

clone size: -
J gene: TRBJ2-3
V gene: TRBV11-2
D gene: TRBD2
CDR3 DNA: TGTGCCAGCAGCTTAGCCTCACTAGCGGGGGGGATGGATACGCAGTATTTT
CDR3 protein: CASSLASLAGGMDTQYF

clone size: -
J gene: TRBJ1-1
V gene: TRBV7-9
D gene: TRBD1
CDR3 DNA: TGTGCCAGCAGCGGACGTGACAGGGACACTGAAGCTTTCTTT
CDR3 protein: CASSGRDRDTEAFF

clone size: -
J gene: TRBJ2-5
V gene: TRBV11-2
D gene: -
CDR3 DNA: TGTGCCAGCAGCCCCCCTACCGCTCAGCTTAGGGAGCAGTACTTC
CDR3 protein: CASSPPTAQLREQYF

clone size: -
J gene: TRBJ2-2
V gene: TRBV19
D gene: -
CDR3 DNA: TGTGCCAGTAGTAGCTATAACACCGGGGAGCTGTTTTTT
CDR3 protein: CASSSYNTGELFF

clone size: -
J gene: TRBJ2-3
V gene: TRBV10-1
D gene: TRBD1
CDR3 DNA: TGCGCCAGCAGTGGGGGACAGAGCACGACAGATACGCAGTATTTT
CDR3 protein: CASSGGQSTTDTQYF

clone size: -
J gene: TRBJ2-2
V gene: TRBV20-1
D gene: -
CDR3 DNA: TGCGCAGTGCCCCACGGGGAGCTGTTTTTT
CDR3 protein: CAVPHGELFF

clone size: -
J gene: TRBJ2-7
V gene: TRBV2
D gene: -
CDR3 DNA: TGTGCCAGCAGTGAGGACAGACCCTACGAGCAGTACTTC
CDR3 protein: CASSEDRPYEQYF

clone size: -
J gene: TRBJ2-1
V gene: TRBV11-3
D gene: TRBD2
CDR3 DNA: TGTGCCAGCAGCTTAGAAGCGGGGGGGCAGAATGAGCAGTTCTTC
CDR3 protein: CASSLEAGGQNEQFF

clone size: once
J gene: TRBJ2-1
V gene: TRBV7-9
D gene: -
CDR3 DNA: TGTGCCAGCAGCTTATCCTTGGGAGCCTACAATGAGCAGTTCTTC
CDR3 protein: CASSLSLGAYNEQFF

clone size: few
J gene: TRBJ2-7
V gene: TRBV15
D gene: -
CDR3 DNA: TGTGCCACCAGCGGACATTTCTACGAGCAGTACTTC
CDR3 protein: CATSGHFYEQYF

clone size: -
J gene: TRBJ1-1
V gene: TRBV2
D gene: -
CDR3 DNA: TGTGCCAGCAGTTTGACAGCCGAAAACACTGAAGCTTTCTTT
CDR3 protein: CASSLTAENTEAFF

clone size: -
J gene: TRBJ2-3
V gene: TRBV7-2
D gene: -
CDR3 DNA: TGTGCCAGCAGCTTAGTCGGACAAACGCAGTATTTT
CDR3 protein: CASSLVGQTQYF

clone size: -
J gene: TRBJ2-1
V gene: TRBV9
D gene: TRBD2
CDR3 DNA: TGTGCCAGCAGCCCACGAAGCGGGGGGGCCAGCTACAATGAGCAGTTCTTC
CDR3 protein: CASSPRSGGASYNEQFF